One sample yielded the 20 T cell receptor beta chains listed below, sequenced in a study of identical twins. TCRdb analysed the 5' RACE reads with MiXCR anew, one entry per CDR3 protein. The sample has hundreds of thousands of distinct CDR3 sequences, roughly 13% seen once. Sequenced sample: memory (CD45RO+) T cells sorted from blood. The receptors derive from a woman aged 18-35 years in good health.

The chain uses TRBV7-9 and TRBJ2-6; 7 bases map to TRBD1. Germline CDR1 and CDR2: SEHNR and FQNEAQ (reference sequence). This CDR3 has 16 amino acids. Trimming at V came to 4 bases and at J to 7 bases, leaving 10 bases not matched to a gene. The CDR3 loop reads CASSSSSTGLANVLTF. DNA for the CDR3: TGTGCCAGCAGCTCGAGCTCGACAGGGCTAGCCAACGTCCTGACTTTC.

As for this clonotype: A much more abundant neighbour one base away suggests this may be a read error. The chain is built from TRBV25-1 and TRBJ1-5; no clear D gene. The V gene lost 4 bases and the J gene lost 0 bases, with 4 bases spanning the gap. This CDR3 contains 13 residues. Germline CDR1 MGHDK, CDR2 SYGVNS. CDR3 coding DNA: TGTGCCAGCAGTGTGCTTAGCAATCAGCCCCAGCATTTT. Encoded protein: CASSVLSNQPQHF.

V and J are TRBV7-9 and TRBJ2-7, with 7 bases identical to TRBD1. Germline CDR1 SEHNR, CDR2 FQNEAQ (reference sequence). The junction had 5 bases not matched to a gene; V was cut back by 5 bases and J by 4 bases. This CDR3 region has 13 residues. The CDR3 nucleotides are TGTGCCAGCAGCAGGGACAGACCGTACGAGCAGTACTTC. Residues: CASSRDRPYEQYF. Supplemented by reference TRBV7-9 and TRBJ2-7, the full variable domain reads DTGVSQNPRHKITKRGQNVTFRCDPISEHNRLYWYRQTLGQGPEFLTYFQNEAQLEKSRLLSDRFSAERPKGSFSTLEIQRTEQGDSAMYLCASSRDRPYEQYFGPGTRLTVT.

The chain has TRBV30 and TRBJ2-1, with D hard to call. The ends were cut back, 0 bases at V and 2 bases at J, with 8 bases in the middle. The CDR3 totals 14 residues. Germline CDR1 reads GTSNPN; CDR2 reads SVGIG (reference sequence). CDR3 DNA sequence: TGTGCCTGGAGTGTTACCGGACCCTACAATGAGCAGTTCTTC. Amino acids: CAWSVTGPYNEQFF.

The rearrangement uses TRBV20-1 and TRBJ1-2; D gene ambiguous. V gave up 3 bases and J gave up 8 bases, with 10 bases separating them. CDR1 is DFQATT, CDR2 SNEGSKA, per germline (reference sequence). The CDR3 has 11 amino acids. CDR3 DNA: TGCAGTGCTAGGCCCCTGGGGGGCTACACCTTC. Its translation: CSARPLGGYTF.

This clonotype was seen ten or more times. V and J are TRBV7-2 and TRBJ2-3; D is unclear. From germline, CDR1 is SGHTA and CDR2 FQGNSA. The CDR3 is made up of 16 amino acids. The V gene lost 1 base and the J gene lost 0 bases, with 11 bases spanning the gap. The CDR3 loop is CASSLGAGRSTDTQYF. The CDR3 coding sequence is TGTGCCAGCAGCTTAGGGGCCGGCAGAAGCACAGATACGCAGTATTTT. The variable domain in full, with the rest retrieved from reference TRBV7-2 and TRBJ2-3, is GAGVSQSPSNKVTEKGKDVELRCDPISGHTALYWYRQSLGQGLEFLIYFQGNSAPDKSGLPSDRFSAERTGGSVSTLTIQRTQQEDSAVYLCASSLGAGRSTDTQYFGPGTRLTVL.

There are a few counts of this clonotype. The chain has TRBV20-1 and TRBJ2-5; a weak D match, TRBD2 (6 bases). The CDR3 runs to 14 residues. V lost 7 bases, J lost 5 bases, and 20 bases lay in between. Germline lookup yields CDR1 DFQATT and CDR2 SNEGSKA (reference sequence). CDR3 bases: TGCAGTGGGGTCCTTCGGGAGTTGTCTGAGACCCAGTACTTC. The encoded protein is CSGVLRELSETQYF.

There are a few counts of this clonotype. This chain joins TRBV29-1 and TRBJ2-7; TRBD2 agrees at 9 bases. The CDR3 sequence is 14 residues long. With 6 bases clipped from V and 1 base from J, the junction kept 7 bases outside the gene matches. Germline V lookup: CDR1 SQVTM, CDR2 ANQGSEA. CDR3: CSVRAGGRSYEQYF. CDR3 in DNA: TGCAGCGTGAGAGCGGGAGGCCGTTCCTACGAGCAGTACTTC.

The chain links TRBV7-2 to TRBJ2-1; 8 nucleotides line up with TRBD2. Germline CDR1 reads SGHTA; CDR2 reads FQGNSA. Trimming removed 0 bases from V and 0 bases from J; junction bases left unmatched: 10. The CDR3 runs to 19 residues. CDR3 coding DNA: TGTGCCAGCAGCTTAGCGCGCCTAGGGGGGACTAGCTCCTACAATGAGCAGTTCTTC. It translates to CASSLARLGGTSSYNEQFF.

The CDR3 is CASSVGLAGIYEQFF. CDR3 nucleotides: TGTGCCAGCAGTGTTGGACTAGCGGGAATCTATGAGCAGTTCTTC. The chain combines TRBV2 with TRBJ2-1; 12 positions match TRBD2. Looked up from germline, CDR1 is SNHLY and CDR2 is FYNNEI. This CDR3 is built from 15 residues. The J segment lost 8 bases and the V segment lost 4 bases, leaving 6 bases of the junction unmatched.

The chain uses TRBV7-9 and TRBJ2-1; D is possibly TRBD1 (5 bases). CDR3 size: 13 residues. Deletions cut 8 bases from V and 0 bases from J, with 8 bases between. Germline V lookup: CDR1 SEHNR, CDR2 FQNEAQ (reference sequence). CDR3 residues: CASQGSSYNEQFF. CDR3 sequence (DNA): TGTGCCAGCCAGGGTAGCTCCTACAATGAGCAGTTCTTC.

CDR3: CASSEFAGGPGNEQFF. In nucleotides, the CDR3 is TGCGCCAGCAGTGAGTTTGCGGGAGGGCCTGGGAATGAGCAGTTCTTC. V gene TRBV10-1 combines with J gene TRBJ2-1; 9 bases fit TRBD2. Germline V gives CDR1 WNHNN, CDR2 SYGVQD (reference sequence). The ends lost 1 base at V and 7 bases at J; junction bases unmatched: 8. The CDR3 is made up of 16 amino acids.

The genes are TRBV3-1 and TRBJ2-3; either TRBD1 or TRBD2 may supply D (6 bases each). V was clipped by 11 bases and J by 5 bases, with 29 bases between them. CDR3 size: 17 residues. Germline assignment: CDR1 LGHDT and CDR2 YNNKEL (reference sequence). The CDR3 region is CASTKRVGGHGGDTQYF. The CDR3 DNA is TGTGCCTCCACCAAGCGGGTGGGGGGCCACGGAGGAGATACGCAGTATTTT.

This clonotype has only a few counts. The gene calls are TRBV5-1 and TRBJ2-4; D unclear. The germline gives CDR1 SGHRS, CDR2 YFSETQ. There are 16 residues in the CDR3. V lost 2 bases and J lost 0, with 12 bases in between. The CDR3 spells CASSFTGTGAKNIQYF. In nucleotides, the CDR3 is TGCGCCAGCAGCTTCACGGGCACGGGAGCCAAAAACATTCAGTACTTC.

This clonotype has a handful of counts. V gene TRBV14 combines with J gene TRBJ2-7; D remains ambiguous. Germline assignment: CDR1 SGHDN and CDR2 FVKESK. V dropped 4 bases and J dropped 7 bases, with 14 bases sitting between them. The CDR3 length is 13 residues. CDR3 amino acids: CASSRSSWGEQYF. CDR3 DNA sequence: TGTGCCAGCAGCCGATCCTCATGGGGTGAGCAGTACTTC.

At least ten counts were recorded for this clonotype. The V gene is TRBV7-2, the J gene TRBJ1-1; D is unresolved. The CDR3 sequence is 15 residues long. V lost 1 base, J lost 5 bases, and 14 bases lay in between. Germline V gives CDR1 SGHTA, CDR2 FQGNSA. The CDR3 is CASSLVGGMWTEAFF. The CDR3 nucleotides are TGTGCCAGCAGCTTAGTTGGCGGGATGTGGACTGAAGCTTTCTTT.

This rearrangement joins TRBV30 to TRBJ1-4; unclear D gene. CDR1 and CDR2 (germline): GTSNPN, SVGIG (reference sequence). There are 14 residues in the CDR3. V lost 2 bases and J lost 4, with 11 bases in between. This chain's CDR3 is CAWSLLGNNEKLFF. In nucleotides, the CDR3 is TGTGCCTGGAGTCTTCTGGGGAATAATGAAAAACTGTTTTTT.

This rearrangement joins TRBV6-1 to TRBJ1-1, with D unresolved. CDR1 is MNHNS and CDR2 is SASEGT in the germline V gene. This CDR3 comprises 14 residues. V dropped 5 bases and J dropped 3 bases, with 13 bases sitting between them. CDR3 protein: CASSQVSGYTEAFF. In DNA, the CDR3 is TGTGCCAGCAGTCAAGTGAGCGGGTACACTGAAGCTTTCTTT.

The V call is TRBV7-2, the J call TRBJ2-5; D may be TRBD2 (5 bases). The germline V and J ends were trimmed by 8 bases and 5 bases, with 18 bases remaining between them. The CDR3 runs to 14 residues. In germline, CDR1 is SGHTA, CDR2 FQGNSA. CDR3 loop: CASAFRRTEETQYF. Here the CDR3 DNA reads TGTGCCAGCGCTTTTCGGAGGACGGAGGAGACCCAGTACTTC.

This clonotype occurred a few times. The chain uses TRBV29-1 and TRBJ2-2, with TRBD1 matching over 7 bases. Germline V gene sequence: CDR1 SQVTM, CDR2 ANQGSEA. The CDR3 spans 11 residues. V shed 7 bases and J 5 bases; nucleotides not matched to a gene: 1. CDR3 in amino acids: CSGTGTGELFF. CDR3 nucleotides: TGCAGCGGGACAGGTACCGGGGAGCTGTTTTTT.